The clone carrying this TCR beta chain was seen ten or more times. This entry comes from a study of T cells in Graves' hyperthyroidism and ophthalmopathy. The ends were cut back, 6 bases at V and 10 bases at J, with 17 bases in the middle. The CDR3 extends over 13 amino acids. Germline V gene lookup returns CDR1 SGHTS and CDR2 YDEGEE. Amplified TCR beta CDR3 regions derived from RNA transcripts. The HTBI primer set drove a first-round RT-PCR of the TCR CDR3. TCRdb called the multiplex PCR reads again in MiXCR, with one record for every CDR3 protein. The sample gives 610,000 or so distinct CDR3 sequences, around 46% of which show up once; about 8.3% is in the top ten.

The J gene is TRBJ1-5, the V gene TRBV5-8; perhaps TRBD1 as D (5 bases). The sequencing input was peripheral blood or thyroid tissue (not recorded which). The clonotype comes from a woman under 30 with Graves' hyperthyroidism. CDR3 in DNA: TGTGCCAGCAACCAGGGATGGGGCAGCCCCCAGCATTTT. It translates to CASNQGWGSPQHF.